These 6 T cell receptor beta chains share one sample of origin, sequenced in a study of shared clonotypes between healthy human individuals. The method was immunoSEQ multiplex PCR; TCRdb's version includes in-frame clones alone and lacks a portion of them. The sample has roughly 1,800,000 clones, over 85% seen once. Naive CD8 cells lacked CD45RO and underwent positive selection for CCR7, leaving out terminally differentiated effector memory CD45RA+ cells. The sequenced material came from naive CD8+ T cells sorted from blood. These receptors originate from a man aged 18-30 years in good health.

This clone was detected only a few times. The chain couples TRBV30 to TRBJ2-7; D gene uncertain. Looked up from germline, CDR1 is GTSNPN and CDR2 is SVGIG (reference sequence). The CDR3 extends over 13 amino acids. The germline V and J ends were trimmed by 5 bases and 1 base, with 12 bases remaining between them. The CDR3 reads CAWENGVSYEQYF. CDR3 DNA: TGTGCCTGGGAAAATGGGGTATCCTACGAGCAGTACTTC.

The V gene is TRBV28, the J gene TRBJ2-7; possibly TRBD1 for D (5 bases). This CDR3 comprises 13 residues. The V gene lost 6 bases and the J gene lost 2 bases, with 11 bases spanning the gap. Per germline, CDR1 MDHEN and CDR2 SYDVKM. CDR3 protein: CASRTAFPYEQYF. DNA for the CDR3: TGTGCCAGCAGGACAGCTTTTCCCTACGAGCAGTACTTC.

As to this clone: This CDR3 is also generated by other DNA sequences in the sample. The chain recombines TRBV10-1 with TRBJ1-1, with unresolved D. Germline values: CDR1 WNHNN, CDR2 SYGVQD (reference sequence). Trimming stripped 0 bases from V and 4 bases from J, with 9 bases between. The CDR3 runs 14 residues. The CDR3 spells CASSESMGGTEAFF. CDR3 nucleotides: TGCGCCAGCAGTGAGTCCATGGGCGGCACTGAAGCTTTCTTT.

V is TRBV6-5 and J is TRBJ1-4; a weak D match, TRBD1 (6 bases). The CDR3 spans 14 residues. Germline lookup yields CDR1 MNHEY and CDR2 SVGAGI. Trimming stripped 6 bases from V and 4 bases from J, with 12 bases between. The CDR3: CASRSGQRNEKLFF. CDR3 bases: TGTGCCAGCAGATCCGGACAGCGTAATGAAAAACTGTTTTTT.

The chain uses TRBV7-9 and TRBJ2-7; no clear D gene. The CDR3 runs to 13 residues. The ends were cut back, 3 bases at V and 5 bases at J, with 11 bases in the middle. Per the germline V gene, CDR1 is SEHNR and CDR2 is FQNEAQ (reference sequence). The DNA for the CDR3 is TGTGCCAGCAGCTTGCTTAGCCTGGACGAGCAGTACTTC. It specifies CASSLLSLDEQYF.

As regards this clone: This specimen includes other DNA sequences encoding the same CDR3. The chain links TRBV7-2 to TRBJ2-7; D unclear. The germline V gene has CDR1 SGHTA and CDR2 FQGNSA. V lost 8 bases to trimming and J lost 2 bases, with 7 bases between them. This CDR3 has 11 amino acids. CDR3 residues: CASSSTYEQYF. For the CDR3, the DNA is TGTGCCAGCTCATCCACCTACGAGCAGTACTTC. The full variable domain, completed using reference TRBV7-2 and TRBJ2-7, is GAGVSQSPSNKVTEKGKDVELRCDPISGHTALYWYRQSLGQGLEFLIYFQGNSAPDKSGLPSDRFSAERTGGSVSTLTIQRTQQEDSAVYLCASSSTYEQYFGPGTRLTVT.